The present entry profiles one T cell receptor beta chain with its context. This entry comes from a study of identical twins. TCRdb analysed the 5' RACE reads with MiXCR anew, one entry per CDR3 protein. The repertoire holds approximately 500,000 distinct CDR3 sequences, around 15% seen once, with roughly 0.4% in the top ten. Germline CDR1 reads LGHDT; CDR2 reads YNNKEL (reference sequence). The V segment lost 3 bases and the J segment 5 bases; nucleotides outside the gene matches: 12. The CDR3 length is 17 residues. This same sample was also taken into another study, of yellow fever vaccine responses in identical twins.

Source material: CD4+ T cells sorted from blood. The TCR was taken from a woman between 18 and 29 years old in good health. The chain employs TRBV3-1 and TRBJ2-5, with TRBD2 matching over 10 bases. The CDR3 DNA sequence: TGTGCCAGCAGCCAGGGGACTAGCGTCAACTCTCACGAGACCCAGTACTTC. It is translated as CASSQGTSVNSHETQYF.